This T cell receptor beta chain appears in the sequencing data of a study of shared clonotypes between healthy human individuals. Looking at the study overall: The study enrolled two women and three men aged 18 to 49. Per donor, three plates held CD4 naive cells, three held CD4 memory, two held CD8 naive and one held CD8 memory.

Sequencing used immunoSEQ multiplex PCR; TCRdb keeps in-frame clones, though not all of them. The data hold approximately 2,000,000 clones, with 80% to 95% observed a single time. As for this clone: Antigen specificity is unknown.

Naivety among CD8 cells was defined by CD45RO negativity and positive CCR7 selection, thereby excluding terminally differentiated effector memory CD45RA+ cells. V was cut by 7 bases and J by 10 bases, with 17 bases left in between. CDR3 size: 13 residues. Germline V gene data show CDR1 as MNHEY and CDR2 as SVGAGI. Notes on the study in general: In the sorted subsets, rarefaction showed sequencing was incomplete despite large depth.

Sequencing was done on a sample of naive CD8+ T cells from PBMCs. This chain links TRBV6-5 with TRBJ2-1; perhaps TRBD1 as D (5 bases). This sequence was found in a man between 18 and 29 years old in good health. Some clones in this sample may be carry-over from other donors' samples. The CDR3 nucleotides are TGTGCCAGCATTGGACGGATAGCAGGGGAGCAGTTCTTC. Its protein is CASIGRIAGEQFF.